Each of the 14 T cell receptor beta chains below was sequenced from the same sample in a study of shared clonotypes between healthy human individuals. Naive CD8 populations comprised CD45RO-negative cells positively selected for CCR7, excluding terminally differentiated effector memory CD45RA+ cells. Using immunoSEQ multiplex PCR, the repertoire was profiled, and TCRdb retains in-frame clones only, with some absent. The table has more than 550,000 clones, about 91% seen once; the top ten hold nearly 25%. The sample comprised naive CD8+ T cells sorted from blood. Source of these receptors: a man aged 25-45 years in good health.

The V call is TRBV29-1, the J call TRBJ2-1; D gene ambiguous. There are 12 residues in the CDR3. CDR1 is SQVTM and CDR2 is ANQGSEA in the germline V gene. V was shortened by 6 bases and J by 7 bases, with 13 bases between the two germline ends. The CDR3 reads CSVRWELNEQFF. The CDR3 coding sequence is TGCAGCGTACGTTGGGAATTAAATGAGCAGTTCTTC.

The J gene is TRBJ2-7, the V gene TRBV9; D is undetermined. This CDR3 has 13 residues. The germline CDR1 and CDR2 sequences are SGDLS and YYNGEE. Trimming cost V 3 bases and J 4 bases, with 11 bases left between them. The CDR3 region is CASSAGKPYEQYF. The CDR3 bases are TGTGCCAGCAGCGCAGGCAAACCGTACGAGCAGTACTTC.

The chain couples TRBV28 to TRBJ2-5; 9 bases are a match to TRBD1. The CDR3 has 14 amino acids. Germline loops: CDR1 MDHEN, CDR2 SYDVKM. V lost 5 bases, J lost 12 bases, and 13 bases stayed unmatched. CDR3 protein: CASSPWGGDRDKYF. Written as DNA, the CDR3 is TGTGCCAGCAGTCCCTGGGGGGGGGACAGGGACAAGTACTTC.

Remarks on this clone: Other nucleotide sequences from this sample produce the same CDR3. This chain joins TRBV28 and TRBJ2-5, with D perhaps TRBD2 (5 bases). V was trimmed by 5 bases and J by 1 base, leaving 8 bases between them. Germline lookup yields CDR1 MDHEN and CDR2 SYDVKM. CDR3 size: 13 residues. CDR3 nucleotide sequence: TGTGCCAGCAGTACGGGGTTCCAAGAGACCCAGTACTTC. Its protein is CASSTGFQETQYF.

V gene TRBV11-2 combines with J gene TRBJ2-7; tentative D call: TRBD1 (5 bases). CDR3 length: 14 residues. V lost 1 base and J lost 3, with 10 bases in between. Germline CDR1 is SGHAT and CDR2 is FQNNGV. The DNA of the CDR3 is TGTGCCAGCAGCTTAGGGACATACCGCTACGAGCAGTACTTC. Its translation: CASSLGTYRYEQYF.

The chain combines TRBV19 with TRBJ1-1; D remains unclear. With 6 bases removed from V and 3 bases from J, the gap between germline ends came to 20 bases. The CDR3 loop spans 16 amino acids. Germline CDR1 and CDR2: LNHDA and SQIVND (reference sequence). The CDR3 is CASRLLPGPRDTEAFF. Here the CDR3 DNA reads TGTGCCAGTAGACTCCTACCGGGTCCTCGCGACACTGAAGCTTTCTTT.

The chain joins TRBV2 to TRBJ2-3, with D perhaps TRBD1 (5 bases). Trimming stripped 6 bases from V and 4 bases from J, with 14 bases between. There are 14 residues in the CDR3. Germline values: CDR1 SNHLY, CDR2 FYNNEI. The CDR3 nucleotides read TGTGCCAGCAGCCCCCAACACAGGTCAGATACGCAGTATTTT. This sequence encodes CASSPQHRSDTQYF.

In DNA, the CDR3 is TGTGCCAGCACCGTCGGGGGCTCTGGAAACACCATATATTTT. Translated, it gives CASTVGGSGNTIYF. The V and J genes are TRBV7-9 and TRBJ1-3, with a possible D match to TRBD1 (5 bases). Trimming stripped 7 bases from V and 0 bases from J, with 10 bases between. The CDR3 has 14 amino acids. Germline V gene lookup returns CDR1 SEHNR and CDR2 FQNEAQ (reference sequence).

This chain uses TRBV15 with TRBJ1-2; D unclear. Trimming removed 5 bases at V and 3 bases at J, with 13 bases between. Germline V gene data show CDR1 as LNHNV and CDR2 as YYDKDF (reference sequence). The CDR3 has 14 residues. The CDR3 DNA follows: TGTGCCACCAGCTTCGACGTGGGAGACTATGGCTACACCTTC. Translating gives CATSFDVGDYGYTF.

V is TRBV7-9 and J is TRBJ2-1; D is undetermined. V lost 0 bases to trimming and J lost 2 bases, with 11 bases between them. The CDR3 totals 16 residues. Germline CDR1 reads SEHNR; CDR2 reads FQNEAQ (reference sequence). This CDR3 reads CASSLAGPVAYNEQFF. The DNA for the CDR3 is TGTGCCAGCAGCTTAGCGGGTCCAGTAGCCTACAATGAGCAGTTCTTC.

This clone was picked up a small number of times. The chain carries TRBV11-2 and TRBJ2-1; D is unclear. The CDR3 has 13 residues. V dropped 4 bases and J dropped 6 bases, with 10 bases sitting between them. The germline V gene has CDR1 SGHAT and CDR2 FQNNGV. The CDR3 region has the DNA TGTGCCAGCAGCTCGACCGGAGCCAATGAGCAGTTCTTC. Amino acids: CASSSTGANEQFF.

This clone appeared a single time. The chain is built from TRBV6-5 and TRBJ2-7; the match to TRBD2 covers 9 bases. Per germline, CDR1 MNHEY and CDR2 SVGAGI. The length of the CDR3 is 15 residues. The V and J ends lost 5 bases and 7 bases, in that order; junction bases with no gene match: 12. CDR3 DNA: TGTGCCAGCAGTGCTAATAGCGGGAGCCATTCGGAGCAGTACTTC. Translation: CASSANSGSHSEQYF.

This sequence joins TRBV7-6 and TRBJ1-3; D unclear. V lost 1 base to trimming and J lost 2 bases, with 9 bases between them. The germline CDR1 and CDR2 sequences are SGHVS and FNYEAQ. The length of the CDR3 is 15 residues. The CDR3 sequence is CASSLGSVTGNTIYF. CDR3 sequence (DNA): TGTGCCAGCAGCTTAGGCAGCGTGACTGGAAACACCATATATTTT.

V and J are TRBV27 and TRBJ1-1, with a weak D call TRBD1 (6 bases). Germline CDR1 MNHEY, CDR2 SMNVEV (reference sequence). Deletions cut 6 bases from V and 8 bases from J, with 19 bases between. The CDR3 contains 14 residues. The CDR3 DNA reads as TGTGCCAGCAGCCCGGACAGCTTGAGAAAAGAAGCTTTCTTT. It is translated as CASSPDSLRKEAFF.